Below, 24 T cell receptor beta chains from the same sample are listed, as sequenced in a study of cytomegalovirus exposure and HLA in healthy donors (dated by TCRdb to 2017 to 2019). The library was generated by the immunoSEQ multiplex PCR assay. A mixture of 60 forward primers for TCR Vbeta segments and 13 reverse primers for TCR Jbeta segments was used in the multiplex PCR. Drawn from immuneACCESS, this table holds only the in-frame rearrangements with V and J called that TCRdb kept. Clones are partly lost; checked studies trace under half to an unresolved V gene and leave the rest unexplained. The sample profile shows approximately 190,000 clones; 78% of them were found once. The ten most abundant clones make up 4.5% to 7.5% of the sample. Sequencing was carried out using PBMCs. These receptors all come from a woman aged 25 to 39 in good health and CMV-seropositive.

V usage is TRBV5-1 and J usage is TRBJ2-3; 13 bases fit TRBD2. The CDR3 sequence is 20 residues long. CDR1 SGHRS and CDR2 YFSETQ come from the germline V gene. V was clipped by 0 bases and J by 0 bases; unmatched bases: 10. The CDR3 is CASSLETSGGTGSSTDTQYF. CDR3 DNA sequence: TGCGCCAGCAGCTTGGAGACTAGCGGGGGGACTGGATCTAGCACAGATACGCAGTATTTT.

Here the CDR3 reads CASSSGTGGRGYTF. In nucleotides, the CDR3 is TGTGCCAGCAGCTCCGGGACAGGGGGACGCGGCTACACCTTC. J is TRBJ1-2 and V is TRBV2; 11 nucleotides match TRBD1. Germline V lookup: CDR1 SNHLY, CDR2 FYNNEI. The CDR3 covers 14 residues. The trim removed 6 bases at V and 8 bases at J, leaving 8 bases unmatched.

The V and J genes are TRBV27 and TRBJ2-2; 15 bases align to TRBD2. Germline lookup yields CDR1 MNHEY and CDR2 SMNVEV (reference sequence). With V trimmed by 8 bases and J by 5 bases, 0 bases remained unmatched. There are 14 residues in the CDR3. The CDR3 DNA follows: TGTGCCAGCGGACTAGCGGGAGGGACCGGGGAGCTGTTTTTT. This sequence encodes CASGLAGGTGELFF.

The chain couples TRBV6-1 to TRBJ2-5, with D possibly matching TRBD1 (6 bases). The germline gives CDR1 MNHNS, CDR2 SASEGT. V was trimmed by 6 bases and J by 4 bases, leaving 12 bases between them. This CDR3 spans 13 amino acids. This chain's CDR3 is CASSGTLIETQYF. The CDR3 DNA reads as TGTGCCAGCAGCGGGACACTCATAGAGACCCAGTACTTC.

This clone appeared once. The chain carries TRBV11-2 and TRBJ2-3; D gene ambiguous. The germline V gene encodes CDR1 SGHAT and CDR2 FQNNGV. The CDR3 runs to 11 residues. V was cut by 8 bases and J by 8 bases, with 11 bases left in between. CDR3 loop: CASGPLGTQYF. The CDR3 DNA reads TGTGCCAGCGGGCCGTTGGGTACGCAGTATTTT.

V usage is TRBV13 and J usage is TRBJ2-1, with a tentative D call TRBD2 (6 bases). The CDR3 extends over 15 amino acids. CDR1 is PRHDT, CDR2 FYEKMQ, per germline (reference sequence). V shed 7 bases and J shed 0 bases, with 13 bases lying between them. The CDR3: CASIQSGSSYNEQFF. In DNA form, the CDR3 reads TGTGCCAGCATCCAGAGCGGGTCCTCCTACAATGAGCAGTTCTTC.

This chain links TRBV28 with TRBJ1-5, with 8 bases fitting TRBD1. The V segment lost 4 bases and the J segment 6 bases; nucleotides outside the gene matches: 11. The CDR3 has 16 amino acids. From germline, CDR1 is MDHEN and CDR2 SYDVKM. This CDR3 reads CASSSTDTGGAQPQHF. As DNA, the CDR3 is TGTGCCAGCAGTTCCACGGACACAGGGGGAGCTCAGCCCCAGCATTTT.

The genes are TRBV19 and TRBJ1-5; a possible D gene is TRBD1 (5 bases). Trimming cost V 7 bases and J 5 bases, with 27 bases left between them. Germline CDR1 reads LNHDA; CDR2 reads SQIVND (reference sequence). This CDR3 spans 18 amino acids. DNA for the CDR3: TGTGCCAGTACCCTCCGACAGCCAGGGAACGCCGTGGATCAGCCCCAGCATTTT. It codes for CASTLRQPGNAVDQPQHF.

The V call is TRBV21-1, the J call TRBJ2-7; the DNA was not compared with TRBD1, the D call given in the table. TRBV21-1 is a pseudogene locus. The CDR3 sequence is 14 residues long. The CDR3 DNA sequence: TGTGCCAAGAGATCCGGGACACTCTCCTACGAGCAGTACTTC. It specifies CAKRSGTLSYEQYF.

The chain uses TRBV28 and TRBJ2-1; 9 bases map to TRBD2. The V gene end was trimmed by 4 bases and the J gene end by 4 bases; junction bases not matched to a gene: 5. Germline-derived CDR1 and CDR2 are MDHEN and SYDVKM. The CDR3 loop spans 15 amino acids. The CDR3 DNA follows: TGTGCCAGCAGTTGGGGACTAGCTAAATACAATGAGCAGTTCTTC. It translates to CASSWGLAKYNEQFF.

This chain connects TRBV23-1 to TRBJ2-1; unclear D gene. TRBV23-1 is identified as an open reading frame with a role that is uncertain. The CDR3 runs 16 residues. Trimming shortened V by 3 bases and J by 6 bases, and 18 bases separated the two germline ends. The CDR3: CASSHGGSGYGNEQFF. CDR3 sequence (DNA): TGCGCCAGCAGTCATGGTGGGTCCGGGTACGGCAATGAGCAGTTCTTC.

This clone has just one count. DNA for the CDR3: TGTGCCAGCACGGACAGTAACTATGGCTACACCTTC. This codes for CASTDSNYGYTF. The chain employs TRBV2 and TRBJ1-2; maybe TRBD1 (6 bases). Germline V lookup: CDR1 SNHLY, CDR2 FYNNEI. V was cut by 7 bases and J by 1 base, with 7 bases left in between. CDR3 size: 12 residues.

The DNA of the CDR3 is TGTGCCAGCGAAACAGGGGCGTACTACGAGCAGTACTTC. Translation gives CASETGAYYEQYF. The chain employs TRBV28 and TRBJ2-7, with 7 bases fitting TRBD1. CDR1 is MDHEN and CDR2 is SYDVKM in the germline V gene. This CDR3 has 13 residues. The trim removed 8 bases at V and 3 bases at J, leaving 7 bases unmatched.

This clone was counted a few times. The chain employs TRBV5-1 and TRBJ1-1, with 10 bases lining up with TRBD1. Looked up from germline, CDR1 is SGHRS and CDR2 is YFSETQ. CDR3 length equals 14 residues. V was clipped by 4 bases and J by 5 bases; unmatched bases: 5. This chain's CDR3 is CASSAGQGKTEAFF. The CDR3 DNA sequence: TGCGCCAGCAGCGCGGGACAGGGGAAGACTGAAGCTTTCTTT.

The CDR3 region is CASRARTGSVNTQYF. CDR3 coding DNA: TGTGCCAGCAGGGCCAGGACAGGGTCGGTAAATACGCAGTATTTT. The chain carries TRBV28 and TRBJ2-3; 8 bases map to TRBD1. Germline V CDR1 and CDR2: MDHEN, SYDVKM. The trim removed 6 bases at V and 7 bases at J, leaving 12 bases unmatched. The CDR3 extends over 15 amino acids.

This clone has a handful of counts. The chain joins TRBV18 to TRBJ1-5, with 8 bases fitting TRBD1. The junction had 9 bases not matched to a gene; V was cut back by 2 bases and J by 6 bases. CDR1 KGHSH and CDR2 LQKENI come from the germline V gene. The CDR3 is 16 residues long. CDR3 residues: CASSPNTQGGSQPQHF. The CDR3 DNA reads TGTGCCAGCTCACCAAACACACAGGGGGGAAGTCAGCCCCAGCATTTT.

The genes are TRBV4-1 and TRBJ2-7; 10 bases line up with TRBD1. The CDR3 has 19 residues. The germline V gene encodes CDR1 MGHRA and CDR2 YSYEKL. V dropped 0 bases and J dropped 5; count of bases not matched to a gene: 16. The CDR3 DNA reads TGCGCCAGCAGCCAAGAGTCTCCTATTTTGGGACAGGGGATCGACGAGCAGTACTTC. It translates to CASSQESPILGQGIDEQYF.

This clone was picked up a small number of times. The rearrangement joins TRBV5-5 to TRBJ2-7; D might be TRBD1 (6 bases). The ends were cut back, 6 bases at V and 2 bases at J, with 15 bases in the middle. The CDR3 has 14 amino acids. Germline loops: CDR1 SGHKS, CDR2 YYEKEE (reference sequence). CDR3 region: CASTLGAHTYEQYF. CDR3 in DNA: TGTGCCAGCACTTTGGGGGCACATACCTACGAGCAGTACTTC.

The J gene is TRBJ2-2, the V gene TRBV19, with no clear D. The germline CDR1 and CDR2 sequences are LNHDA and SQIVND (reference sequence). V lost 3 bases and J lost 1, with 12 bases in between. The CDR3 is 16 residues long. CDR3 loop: CASSIPSPLNTGELFF. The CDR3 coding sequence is TGTGCCAGTAGTATCCCCAGTCCGTTGAACACCGGGGAGCTGTTTTTT. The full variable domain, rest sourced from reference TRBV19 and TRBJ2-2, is DGGITQSPKYLFRKEGQNVTLSCEQNLNHDAMYWYRQDPGQGLRLIYYSQIVNDFQKGDIAEGYSVSREKKESFPLTVTSAQKNPTAFYLCASSIPSPLNTGELFFGEGSRLTVL.

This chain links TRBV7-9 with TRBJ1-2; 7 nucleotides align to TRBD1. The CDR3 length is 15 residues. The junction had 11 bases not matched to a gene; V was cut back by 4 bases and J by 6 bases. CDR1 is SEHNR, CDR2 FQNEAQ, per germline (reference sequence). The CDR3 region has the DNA TGTGCCAGCAGCTCTGGGACAGTCTTGGCCGATGGCTACACCTTC. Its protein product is CASSSGTVLADGYTF.

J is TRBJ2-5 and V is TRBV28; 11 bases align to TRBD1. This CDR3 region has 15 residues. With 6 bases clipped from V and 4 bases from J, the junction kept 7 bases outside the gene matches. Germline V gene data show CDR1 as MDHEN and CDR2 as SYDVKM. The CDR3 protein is CASRNSGTGGETQYF. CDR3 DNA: TGTGCCAGCAGAAACTCCGGGACAGGGGGAGAGACCCAGTACTTC.

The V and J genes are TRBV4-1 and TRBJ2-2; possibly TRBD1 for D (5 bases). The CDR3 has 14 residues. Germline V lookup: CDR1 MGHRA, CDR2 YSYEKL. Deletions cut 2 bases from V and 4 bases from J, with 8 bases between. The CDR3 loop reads CASSQTGVTGELFF. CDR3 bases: TGCGCCAGCAGCCAAACAGGTGTCACCGGGGAGCTGTTTTTT.

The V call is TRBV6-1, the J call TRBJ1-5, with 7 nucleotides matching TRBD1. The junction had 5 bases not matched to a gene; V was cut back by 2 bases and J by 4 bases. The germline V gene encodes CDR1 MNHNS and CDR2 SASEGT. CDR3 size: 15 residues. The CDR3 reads CASSEWGQNNQPQHF. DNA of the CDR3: TGTGCCAGCAGTGAATGGGGACAGAATAATCAGCCCCAGCATTTT.

DNA for the CDR3: TGTGCCAGCAGCCAAAAGGGACAGAACTATGGCTACACCTTC. Its protein is CASSQKGQNYGYTF. V gene TRBV14 combines with J gene TRBJ1-2, with 7 bases aligning to TRBD1. The CDR3 is 14 amino acids. From germline, CDR1 is SGHDN and CDR2 FVKESK. Unmatched junction bases numbered 2, after V lost 2 bases and J lost 2 bases.